A selection of T cell receptor beta chains follows, all from one sample in a study of T cells in Graves' hyperthyroidism and ophthalmopathy. A single record per CDR3 protein comes from TCRdb applying MiXCR to the multiplex PCR reads. Among 550,000 to 600,000 distinct CDR3 sequences listed, 14% were seen once. The sequencing sample was made of blood. All receptors come from a woman between 18 and 30 years old with Graves' ophthalmopathy. Each CDR3 is given with its conserved first and last residue. A D gene is named only where the DNA matches it firmly. Size tells how often a clone was seen (once, few, many) or the class of an expanded clone, and some rows leave it out.

12	TRBV10-3	TRBD1	TRBJ2-7	many	CAISDDRVEQYF	TGTGCCATCAGTGACGACAGGGTTGAGCAGTACTTC
15	TRBV12-3/TRBV12-4	TRBD2	TRBJ2-7	many	CASSYGLAGSYEQYF	TGTGCCAGCAGTTACGGACTAGCGGGGTCCTACGAGCAGTACTTC
16	TRBV7-2	NA	TRBJ2-7	NA	CASSLDGGSGVYEQYF	TGTGCCAGCAGCTTAGACGGCGGGTCGGGAGTCTACGAGCAGTACTTC
17	TRBV19	TRBD1	TRBJ1-2	NA	CASSPGTGGEVVYGYTF	TGTGCCAGTAGCCCCGGGACAGGGGGCGAAGTGGTCTATGGCTACACCTTC
17	TRBV4-2	TRBD2	TRBJ2-1	NA	CASSQDGTSGRYNEQFF	TGTGCCAGCAGCCAAGATGGGACTAGCGGGAGATACAATGAGCAGTTCTTC
15	TRBV15	NA	TRBJ1-1	few	CATSRKGGVNTEAFF	TGTGCCACCAGCAGAAAGGGGGGGGTGAACACTGAAGCTTTCTTT
14	TRBV27	NA	TRBJ1-1	many	CASSSYSMNTEAFF	TGTGCCAGCAGTTCGTACAGTATGAACACTGAAGCTTTCTTT
17	TRBV2	TRBD1	TRBJ2-7	many	CASRGGTGSGDSYEQYF	TGTGCCAGCAGAGGAGGGACAGGGTCGGGAGACTCCTACGAGCAGTACTTC
13	TRBV10-3	TRBD1	TRBJ2-5	few	CAAREGGEETQYF	TGTGCCGCCCGGGAAGGGGGCGAGGAGACCCAGTACTTC
14	TRBV6-1	NA	TRBJ1-1	many	CASSLTAMNTEAFF	TGTGCCAGCAGTTTAACAGCCATGAACACTGAAGCTTTCTTT
17	TRBV7-9	TRBD2	TRBJ2-5	many	CASSKPTWLADQETQYF	TGTGCCAGCAGCAAACCCACCTGGCTAGCGGACCAAGAGACCCAGTACTTC
13	TRBV3-1	NA	TRBJ2-1	many	CASSHGPEGRQFF	TGTGCCAGCAGCCATGGACCTGAGGGTCGGCAGTTCTTC